The 21 T cell receptor beta chains listed next were all sequenced from one sample in a study of vaccination and CD4 T cells after COVID-19. These receptors are not linked to any known antigen. Treatment indicated: roughly ten-day PBMC culture with coronavirus spike peptide pools or control peptides (ViraFEST assay). The assay that was used to sequence DNA from cultured CD4+ T cells was the Oncomine TCR Beta short-read assay. Using its own MiXCR run on the PCR reads, TCRdb lists one record per CDR3 protein. The sample has more than 10,000 distinct CDR3 sequences; 60% to 70% are singletons. Input material: CD4+ T cells from blood, cultured in vitro. The source of these receptors is a human donor who had recovered from COVID-19.

The chain is built from TRBV11-2 and TRBJ2-1, with TRBD2 identical over 8 bases. The germline V gene encodes CDR1 SGHAT and CDR2 FQNNGV. The J segment lost 6 bases and the V segment lost 3 bases, leaving 13 bases of the junction unmatched. The CDR3 has 17 residues. The CDR3 loop reads CASSFTGAAGGRNEQFF. Written as DNA, the CDR3 is TGTGCCAGCAGCTTCACCGGGGCGGCGGGGGGTCGCAATGAGCAGTTCTTC.

The chain has TRBV7-9 and TRBJ2-1, with 11 positions matching TRBD2. J lost 10 bases, V lost 1 base, and 12 bases had no gene match. Per germline, CDR1 SEHNR and CDR2 FQNEAQ (reference sequence). The CDR3 runs 17 residues. The CDR3 region is CASSLVVGSGRAEEQFF. DNA for the CDR3: TGTGCCAGCAGCTTAGTTGTTGGTAGCGGGAGGGCCGAGGAGCAGTTCTTC.

Only a few counts were recorded for this clonotype. The rearrangement joins TRBV6-1 to TRBJ1-2; D is ambiguous. Germline lookup yields CDR1 MNHNS and CDR2 SASEGT. CDR3 length equals 12 residues. V was pared by 4 bases and J by 6 bases, with 9 bases between. The CDR3 protein is CASSGRENGYTF. In DNA form, the CDR3 reads TGTGCCAGCAGTGGGAGGGAAAATGGCTACACCTTC.

This clonotype occurred once. V usage is TRBV19 and J usage is TRBJ2-7, with D uncertain. The CDR3 spans 14 residues. Trimming pared 2 bases from V and 0 bases from J, leaving 8 bases between. Germline lookup yields CDR1 LNHDA and CDR2 SQIVND (reference sequence). CDR3 loop: CASSIRGNSYEQYF. As DNA, the CDR3 is TGTGCCAGTAGTATACGTGGCAACTCCTACGAGCAGTACTTC.

The chain is built from TRBV15 and TRBJ1-5; D perhaps matches TRBD1 (5 bases). The CDR3 is 15 amino acids. The germline V gene has CDR1 LNHNV and CDR2 YYDKDF (reference sequence). V was clipped by 0 bases and J by 2 bases, with 8 bases between them. The CDR3 region is CATSRDLGGNQPQHF. CDR3 DNA sequence: TGTGCCACCAGCAGAGATTTAGGGGGCAATCAGCCCCAGCATTTT.

The chain is built from TRBV30 and TRBJ2-2, with D hard to call. The germline gives CDR1 GTSNPN, CDR2 SVGIG (reference sequence). V was cut by 0 bases and J by 9 bases, with 8 bases left in between. CDR3 length equals 12 residues. The CDR3 bases are TGTGCCTGGAGTGTAGGTGGGAGGGAGCTGTTTTTT. This gives the protein CAWSVGGRELFF.

The chain recombines TRBV6-1 with TRBJ1-1; perhaps TRBD1 as D (5 bases). CDR1 is MNHNS and CDR2 is SASEGT in the germline V gene. The CDR3 runs to 12 residues. The V end lost 8 bases, the J end lost 6 bases, and 13 bases lay between the germline ends. The CDR3 coding sequence is TGTGCCAGCCCCCTGGGGCAAGCTGAAGCTTTCTTT. As protein: CASPLGQAEAFF.

This chain's CDR3 is CASSLGGRQPQHF. In nucleotides, the CDR3 is TGTGCCAGCAGCTTGGGGGGACGTCAGCCCCAGCATTTT. The V call is TRBV5-6, the J call TRBJ1-5, with D perhaps TRBD1 (5 bases). The V gene lost 0 bases and the J gene lost 6 bases, with 7 bases spanning the gap. Per the germline V gene, CDR1 is SGHDT and CDR2 is YYEEEE. The CDR3 runs to 13 residues.

V and J are TRBV10-3 and TRBJ2-7, with 13 positions matching TRBD2. Germline CDR1 and CDR2: ENHRY and SYGVKD. V was pared by 2 bases and J by 5 bases, with 6 bases of the junction left unmatched. The CDR3 consists of 16 residues. This CDR3 reads CAISETPTSGRNEQYF. In DNA form, the CDR3 reads TGTGCCATCAGTGAGACCCCGACTAGCGGGAGGAACGAGCAGTACTTC.

V usage is TRBV20-1 and J usage is TRBJ2-2; no reliable D call. This CDR3 comprises 15 residues. V lost 0 bases, J lost 2 bases, and 10 bases lay in between. Germline assignment: CDR1 DFQATT and CDR2 SNEGSKA (reference sequence). This CDR3 is CSAREDTANTGELFF. The CDR3 DNA reads as TGCAGTGCTAGAGAGGATACAGCTAACACCGGGGAGCTGTTTTTT.

The CDR3 loop reads CASSLATGMNTEAFF. CDR3 sequence (DNA): TGTGCCAGCAGCTTAGCCACAGGGATGAACACTGAAGCTTTCTTT. The chain employs TRBV7-9 and TRBJ1-1; D perhaps matches TRBD1 (6 bases). The CDR3 runs 15 residues. V lost 0 bases and J lost 0, with 8 bases in between. CDR1 SEHNR and CDR2 FQNEAQ come from the germline V gene (reference sequence).

The V and J genes are TRBV20-1 and TRBJ2-7; D remains ambiguous. The CDR3 runs to 11 residues. Trimming took off 1 base at V and 2 bases at J, with 3 bases between the two ends. The germline V gene has CDR1 DFQATT and CDR2 SNEGSKA (reference sequence). The chain's CDR3 is CSARGTYEQYF. CDR3 in DNA: TGCAGTGCTAGAGGTACCTACGAGCAGTACTTC.

The rearrangement uses TRBV20-1 and TRBJ1-1; 8 nucleotides line up with TRBD1. The CDR3 extends over 13 amino acids. Trimming removed 5 bases from V and 1 base from J; junction bases left unmatched: 3. Germline V gene lookup returns CDR1 DFQATT and CDR2 SNEGSKA (reference sequence). The CDR3 loop reads CSAQGAGNTEAFF. The CDR3 nucleotides are TGCAGTGCTCAGGGGGCGGGGAACACTGAAGCTTTCTTT.

This clonotype occurred a few times. At one boundary the junction diverges from the germline segment, which might be a read error. The chain is built from TRBV20-1 and TRBJ1-1; tentative D call: TRBD1 (6 bases). The CDR3 is made up of 8 amino acids. Germline V CDR1 and CDR2: DFQATT, SNEGSKA (reference sequence). CDR3 in DNA: TGCAGTGCTAGGGCAGGGGAATTT. This translates into CSARAGEF.

The V and J genes are TRBV5-1 and TRBJ1-2, with 7 bases lining up with TRBD1. The CDR3 sequence is 14 residues long. J gave up 5 bases and V 3 bases, and 7 bases lay outside the gene matches. In germline, CDR1 is SGHRS, CDR2 YFSETQ. The CDR3 sequence: CASSSQTGRYGYTF. The CDR3 nucleotides are TGCGCCAGCAGCTCACAGACAGGGAGGTATGGCTACACCTTC.

The V gene is TRBV2, the J gene TRBJ2-3; 11 bases agree with TRBD1. The V and J ends lost 3 bases and 0 bases, in that order; junction bases with no gene match: 8. Germline CDR1 reads SNHLY; CDR2 reads FYNNEI. The CDR3 contains 18 residues. The CDR3: CASSDGDRGYLSTDTQYF. CDR3 nucleotide sequence: TGTGCCAGCAGTGACGGGGACAGGGGGTACCTTAGCACAGATACGCAGTATTTT.

The chain is built from TRBV7-2 and TRBJ1-1; TRBD1 matches 7 bases. The CDR3 covers 13 residues. V lost 2 bases to trimming and J lost 3 bases; unmatched junction nucleotides: 0. Germline lookup yields CDR1 SGHTA and CDR2 FQGNSA. The CDR3 sequence is CASSLRGHTEAFF. Here the CDR3 DNA reads TGTGCCAGCAGCTTAAGGGGGCACACTGAAGCTTTCTTT. Looking up the rest from reference TRBV7-2 and TRBJ1-1 gives the full variable domain: GAGVSQSPSNKVTEKGKDVELRCDPISGHTALYWYRQSLGQGLEFLIYFQGNSAPDKSGLPSDRFSAERTGGSVSTLTIQRTQQEDSAVYLCASSLRGHTEAFFGQGTRLTVV.

The rearrangement links TRBV24-1 to TRBJ2-7; D may be TRBD2 (5 bases). The CDR3 length is 14 residues. CDR1 and CDR2 (germline): KGHDR, SFDVKD. V was clipped by 0 bases and J by 3 bases, with 8 bases between them. The CDR3 coding sequence is TGTGCCACCAGTGATTTGGGGGAGAACTACGAGCAGTACTTC. This codes for CATSDLGENYEQYF.

J is TRBJ2-7 and V is TRBV20-1, with 7 positions matching TRBD2. Unmatched junction bases numbered 7, after V lost 0 bases and J lost 2 bases. Germline V gene lookup returns CDR1 DFQATT and CDR2 SNEGSKA (reference sequence). CDR3 length equals 15 residues. The CDR3 sequence: CSARDPGGSPYEQYF. The CDR3 coding sequence is TGCAGTGCTAGAGATCCGGGCGGGAGCCCCTACGAGCAGTACTTC.

This rearrangement joins TRBV2 to TRBJ2-1, with 7 nucleotides matching TRBD2. Looked up from germline, CDR1 is SNHLY and CDR2 is FYNNEI. V lost 3 bases and J lost 2; bases outside the gene matches: 4. The CDR3 contains 15 residues. CDR3 DNA: TGTGCCAGCAGTGATAGGGCGGGGGCCTACAATGAGCAGTTCTTC. Amino acid sequence: CASSDRAGAYNEQFF.

The CDR3 DNA reads TGTGCCAGCTCAATCTTCGGGGACATGAACACTGAAGCTTTCTTT. Protein product: CASSIFGDMNTEAFF. The rearrangement joins TRBV18 to TRBJ1-1, with D possibly matching TRBD1 (6 bases). Trimming took off 5 bases at V and 0 bases at J, with 13 bases between the two ends. CDR3 length: 15 amino acids. The germline V gene has CDR1 KGHSH and CDR2 LQKENI.